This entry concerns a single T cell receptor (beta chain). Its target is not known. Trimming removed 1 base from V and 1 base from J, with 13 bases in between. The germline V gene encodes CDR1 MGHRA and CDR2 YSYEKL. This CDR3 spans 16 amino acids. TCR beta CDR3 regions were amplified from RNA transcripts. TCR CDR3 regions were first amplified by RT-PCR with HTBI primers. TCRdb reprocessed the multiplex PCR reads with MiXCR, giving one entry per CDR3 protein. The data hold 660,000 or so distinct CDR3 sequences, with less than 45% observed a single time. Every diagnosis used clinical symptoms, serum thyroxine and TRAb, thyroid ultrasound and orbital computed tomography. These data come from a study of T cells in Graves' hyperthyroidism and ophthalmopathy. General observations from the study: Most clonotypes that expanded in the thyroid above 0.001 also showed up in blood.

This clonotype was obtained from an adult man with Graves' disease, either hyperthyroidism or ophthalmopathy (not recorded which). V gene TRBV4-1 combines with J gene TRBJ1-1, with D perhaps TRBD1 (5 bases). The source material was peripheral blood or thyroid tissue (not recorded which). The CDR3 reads CASSQVQRGSNTEAFF. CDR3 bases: TGCGCCAGCAGCCAAGTCCAGCGGGGGTCGAACACTGAAGCTTTCTTT.